This TCR beta chain was identified in a study of blood T cells in healthy people across ages. This CDR3 spans 15 amino acids. Germline V gene data show CDR1 as SGHTA and CDR2 as FQGTGA. The V and J ends lost 5 bases and 1 base, in that order; junction bases with no gene match: 6. A J-beta primer mix and a sample-barcoded 5' primer were used in a second PCR of roughly 6 to 11 cycles. TCRdb reprocessed the 5' RACE reads via MiXCR and lists one record per CDR3 protein. In the table there are some 710,000 distinct CDR3 sequences, roughly 20% of which are singletons. The chain uses TRBV7-3 and TRBJ2-5; 8 nucleotides agree with TRBD1. This TCR came from an older man in good health. Sequenced: blood. DNA of the CDR3: TGTGCCAGCAGCACCGGGACAGGTCCCCAAGAGACCCAGTACTTC. Its translation is CASSTGTGPQETQYF.